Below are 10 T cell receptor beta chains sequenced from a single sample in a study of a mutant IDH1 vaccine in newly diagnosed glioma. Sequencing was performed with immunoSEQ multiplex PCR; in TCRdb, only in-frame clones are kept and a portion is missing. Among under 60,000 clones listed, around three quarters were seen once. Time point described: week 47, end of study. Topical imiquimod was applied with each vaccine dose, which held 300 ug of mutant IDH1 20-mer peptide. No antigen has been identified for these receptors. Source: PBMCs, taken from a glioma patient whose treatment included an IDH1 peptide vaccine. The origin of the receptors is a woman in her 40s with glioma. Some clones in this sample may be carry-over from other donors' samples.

The CDR3 region is CASSHRGQNSPLHF. The CDR3 coding sequence is TGTGCCAGCAGCCATAGGGGACAAAATTCACCCCTCCACTTT. The chain recombines TRBV14 with TRBJ1-6, with TRBD1 as a possible D gene (6 bases). V shed 3 bases and J shed 7 bases, with 10 bases lying between them. This CDR3 contains 14 residues. CDR1 and CDR2 from the germline V gene are SGHDN and FVKESK.

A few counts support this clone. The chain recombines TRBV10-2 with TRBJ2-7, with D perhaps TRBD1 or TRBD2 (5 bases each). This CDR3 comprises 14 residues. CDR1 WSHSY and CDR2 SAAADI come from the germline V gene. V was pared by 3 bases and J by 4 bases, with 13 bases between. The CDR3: CASSDTPGAYEQYF. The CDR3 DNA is TGCGCCAGCAGTGACACACCCGGGGCGTACGAGCAGTACTTC.

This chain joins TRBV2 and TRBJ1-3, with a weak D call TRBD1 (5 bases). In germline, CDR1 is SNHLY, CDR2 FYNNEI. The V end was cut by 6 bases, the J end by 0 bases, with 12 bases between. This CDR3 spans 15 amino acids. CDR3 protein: CASRVGQVSGNTIYF. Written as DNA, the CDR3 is TGTGCCAGCAGGGTGGGGCAGGTCTCTGGAAACACCATATATTTT.

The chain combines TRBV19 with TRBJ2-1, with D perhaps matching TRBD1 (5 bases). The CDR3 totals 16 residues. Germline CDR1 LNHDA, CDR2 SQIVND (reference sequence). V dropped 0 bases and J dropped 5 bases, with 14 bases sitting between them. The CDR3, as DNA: TGTGCCAGTAGTATAGACGGCAGGGTTAAGGACAATGAGCAGTTCTTC. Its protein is CASSIDGRVKDNEQFF.

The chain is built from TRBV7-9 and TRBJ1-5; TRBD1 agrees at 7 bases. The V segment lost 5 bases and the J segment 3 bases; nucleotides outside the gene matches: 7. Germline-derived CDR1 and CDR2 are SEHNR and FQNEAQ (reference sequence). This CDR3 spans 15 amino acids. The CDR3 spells CASSSTGAYNQPQHF. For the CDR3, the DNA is TGTGCCAGCAGCAGTACAGGGGCCTACAATCAGCCCCAGCATTTT.

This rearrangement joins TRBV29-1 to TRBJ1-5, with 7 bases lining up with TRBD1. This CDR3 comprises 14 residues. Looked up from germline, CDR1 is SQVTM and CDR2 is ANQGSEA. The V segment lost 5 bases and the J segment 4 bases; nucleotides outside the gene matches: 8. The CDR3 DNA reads TGCAGCGTTAAGGGGGCGTCCAGTAATCAGCCCCAGCATTTT. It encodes CSVKGASSNQPQHF.

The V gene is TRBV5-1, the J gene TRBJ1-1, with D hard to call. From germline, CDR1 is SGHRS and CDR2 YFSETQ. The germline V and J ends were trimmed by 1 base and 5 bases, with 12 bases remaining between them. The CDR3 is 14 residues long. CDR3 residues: CASSLTQSVTEAFF. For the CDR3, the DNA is TGCGCCAGCAGCTTGACCCAGAGTGTAACTGAAGCTTTCTTT.

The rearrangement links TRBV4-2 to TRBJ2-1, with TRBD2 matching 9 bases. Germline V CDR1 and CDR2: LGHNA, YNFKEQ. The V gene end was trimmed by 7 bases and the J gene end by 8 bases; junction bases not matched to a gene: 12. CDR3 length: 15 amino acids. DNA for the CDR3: TGTGCCAGCATAGGAGGTGCTAGCGGGGAACATGAGCAGTTCTTC. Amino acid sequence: CASIGGASGEHEQFF.

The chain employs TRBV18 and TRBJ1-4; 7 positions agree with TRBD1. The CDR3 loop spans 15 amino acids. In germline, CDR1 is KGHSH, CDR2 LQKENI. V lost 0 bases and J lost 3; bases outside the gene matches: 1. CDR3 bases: TGTGCCAGCTCACCACCGGGACAGTCTAATGAAAAACTGTTTTTT. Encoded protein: CASSPPGQSNEKLFF.

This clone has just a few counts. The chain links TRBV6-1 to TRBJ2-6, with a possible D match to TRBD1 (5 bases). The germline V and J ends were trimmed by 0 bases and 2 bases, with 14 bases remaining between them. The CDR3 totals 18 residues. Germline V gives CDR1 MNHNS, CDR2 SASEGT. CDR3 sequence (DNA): TGTGCCAGCAGTGAAGCGCTCCAGGGTGACGCTGGGGCCAACGTCCTGACTTTC. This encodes CASSEALQGDAGANVLTF.